These 22 T cell receptor beta chains came from one sample sequenced in a study of neurological immune-mediated disorders. TCRdb redid the calling of the 5' RACE reads with MiXCR, one entry per CDR3 protein. Of about 84,000 distinct CDR3 sequences listed, under 13% are singletons. Sequenced material: PBMCs. The receptor set was obtained from a man aged 35 to 55 in good health.

As to this clonotype: A read error may be the cause here, since a much bigger clone is one base away. The chain uses TRBV9 and TRBJ2-5, with D maybe TRBD2 (6 bases). V was pared by 6 bases and J by 6 bases, with 18 bases between. The CDR3 extends over 14 amino acids. Germline V gene lookup returns CDR1 SGDLS and CDR2 YYNGEE. CDR3 loop: CASTVGTLGQTQYF. The DNA for the CDR3 is TGTGCCAGCACCGTGGGGACTTTGGGGCAGACCCAGTACTTC.

This clonotype came up many times. The chain carries TRBV7-2 and TRBJ1-4; D not certain. The V end lost 3 bases, the J end lost 8 bases, and 13 bases lay between the germline ends. CDR1 is SGHTA and CDR2 is FQGNSA in the germline V gene. CDR3 length: 14 residues. CDR3 bases: TGTGCCAGCAGCTTTGGCCTAGGCGGAGAAAAACTGTTTTTT. Amino acids: CASSFGLGGEKLFF.

This clonotype turned up a few times. This sequence joins TRBV6-1 and TRBJ1-5; no clear D. This CDR3 is 15 amino acids long. Looked up from germline, CDR1 is MNHNS and CDR2 is SASEGT. Trimming cost V 3 bases and J 1 base, with 10 bases left between them. The CDR3 nucleotides read TGTGCCAGCAGTGAGGTCTTGGGAAGCAATCAGCCCCAGCATTTT. Protein product: CASSEVLGSNQPQHF.

The V call is TRBV14, the J call TRBJ2-7, with D unclear. There are 15 residues in the CDR3. Germline CDR1 is SGHDN and CDR2 is FVKESK. V lost 1 base, J lost 5 bases, and 15 bases lay in between. The CDR3 nucleotides read TGTGCCAGCAGCCAAGCAGGACGGAATGGAAACGAGCAGTACTTC. Protein: CASSQAGRNGNEQYF.

This clonotype has at least ten counts. The V call is TRBV10-3, the J call TRBJ1-3; D gene ambiguous. The germline V and J ends were trimmed by 7 bases and 3 bases, with 10 bases remaining between them. Per the germline V gene, CDR1 is ENHRY and CDR2 is SYGVKD. The CDR3 loop spans 13 amino acids. Here the CDR3 reads CAITGVGGNTIYF. The CDR3 DNA sequence: TGTGCCATCACCGGGGTTGGTGGAAACACCATATATTTT.

This clonotype came up many times. No conserved phenylalanine or tryptophan ends this CDR3, so it is likely a read error. Because the CDR3's place on the DNA is in doubt, the DNA is left out and the CDR3 is given as listed by TCRdb. This rearrangement joins TRBV7-2 to TRBJ1-1; the D call TRBD1 from the table was never checked on the DNA. The CDR3 spans 13 amino acids, including both terminal residues. The germline V gene encodes CDR1 SGHTA and CDR2 FQGNSA. Here the CDR3 reads CASSLSRQALIAL.

This clonotype was observed many times. This sequence joins TRBV12-3 or TRBV12-4 and TRBJ2-5; D gene ambiguous. V lost 6 bases, J lost 7 bases, and 21 bases lay in between. CDR3 length equals 15 residues. Here the CDR3 DNA reads TGTGCCAGCAGCTCAGAGTGGTCAAAGACGTGGACCCAGTACTTC. Translating gives CASSSEWSKTWTQYF.

This rearrangement joins TRBV24-1 to TRBJ2-1, with 7 bases matching TRBD2. V dropped 4 bases and J dropped 2; count of bases not matched to a gene: 16. CDR3 length: 19 residues. Germline V CDR1 and CDR2: KGHDR, SFDVKD. The DNA of the CDR3 is TGTGCCACCAGTGAAAACCATGATATCCTAGCGGCACCCTACAATGAGCAGTTCTTC. It codes for CATSENHDILAAPYNEQFF.

The rearrangement joins TRBV5-1 to TRBJ2-7; D is unresolved. The CDR3 length is 14 residues. V was cut by 0 bases and J by 1 base, with 8 bases left in between. CDR1 and CDR2 (germline): SGHRS, YFSETQ. CDR3 in amino acids: CASSLDSGSYEQYF. CDR3 DNA sequence: TGCGCCAGCAGCTTGGATTCCGGGTCCTACGAGCAGTACTTC.

This clonotype was seen many times. The CDR3 DNA follows: TGCAGTGCTAGAGATCGAACAGGGGCAGAGACCCAGTACTTC. It yields the protein CSARDRTGAETQYF. The J gene is TRBJ2-5, the V gene TRBV20-1; TRBD1 matches 7 bases. V lost 0 bases, J lost 4 bases, and 5 bases stayed unmatched. The CDR3 consists of 14 residues. Germline V gene sequence: CDR1 DFQATT, CDR2 SNEGSKA (reference sequence).

This clonotype was seen many times. This chain links TRBV6-2 or TRBV6-3 with TRBJ2-3; the D gene is possibly TRBD2 (6 bases). The CDR3 extends over 12 amino acids. Trimming removed 8 bases from V and 8 bases from J, with 14 bases in between. CDR1 and CDR2 (germline): MNHEY, SVGEGT. The DNA of the CDR3 is TGTGCCAGCGCCACCCCAGCGGGTACGCAGTATTTT. Its translation: CASATPAGTQYF.

This clonotype was observed many times. CDR3 bases: TGCAGTGCCGCCGGGGGGACTAGCGGGAGAGGAGAGCAGTACTTC. Protein: CSAAGGTSGRGEQYF. The chain joins TRBV20-1 to TRBJ2-7, with 14 bases matching TRBD2. V trimming: 6 bases; J trimming: 7 bases; junction bases outside the gene matches: 11. In germline, CDR1 is DFQATT, CDR2 SNEGSKA (reference sequence). This CDR3 is built from 15 residues.

This clonotype was observed many times. This rearrangement joins TRBV28 to TRBJ1-6, with a possible D match to TRBD1 (6 bases). V dropped 6 bases and J dropped 6 bases, with 12 bases sitting between them. CDR1 MDHEN and CDR2 SYDVKM come from the germline V gene. CDR3 size: 14 residues. The CDR3 nucleotides are TGTGCCAGCAGATTGGGACAACTTAATTCACCCCTCCACTTT. Its protein product is CASRLGQLNSPLHF.

Many counts were recorded for this clonotype. The chain carries TRBV5-6 and TRBJ2-1, with 15 bases aligning to TRBD2. V dropped 3 bases and J dropped 9; count of bases not matched to a gene: 7. Looked up from germline, CDR1 is SGHDT and CDR2 is YYEEEE. The CDR3 extends over 16 amino acids. Here the CDR3 reads CASSYNPGLAGGEQFF. CDR3 coding DNA: TGTGCCAGCAGCTACAATCCGGGACTAGCGGGAGGTGAGCAGTTCTTC.

The J gene is TRBJ2-2, the V gene TRBV7-7; 10 nucleotides match TRBD2. Germline V CDR1 and CDR2: SSHAT, FNYEAQ (reference sequence). The CDR3 is 18 amino acids. The trim removed 1 base at V and 6 bases at J, leaving 11 bases unmatched. The CDR3 nucleotides are TGTGCCAGCAGCTTAGTCCCAGCGGGGGGGCCGTCATCCGGGGAGCTGTTTTTT. It specifies CASSLVPAGGPSSGELFF.

At least ten counts were recorded for this clonotype. The J gene is TRBJ1-2, the V gene TRBV28; D gene ambiguous. Per germline, CDR1 MDHEN and CDR2 SYDVKM. The length of the CDR3 is 13 residues. The V and J ends lost 3 bases and 7 bases respectively, with 12 bases between them. CDR3 in DNA: TGTGCCAGCAGTTTGGACTCCGAGGGTGGCTACACCTTC. Residues: CASSLDSEGGYTF.

This clonotype was picked up many times. The rearrangement links TRBV29-1 to TRBJ1-2; no definite D call. This CDR3 is 9 amino acids long. Germline values: CDR1 SQVTM, CDR2 ANQGSEA. V was cut by 3 bases and J by 7 bases, with 3 bases left in between. The CDR3 sequence is CSVDGGYTF. CDR3 bases: TGCAGCGTTGACGGTGGCTACACCTTC.

This clonotype was seen many times. This rearrangement joins TRBV9 to TRBJ2-1, with 10 positions matching TRBD1. The V gene's germline CDR1 is SGDLS and CDR2 YYNGEE. J gave up 5 bases and V 2 bases, and 4 bases lay outside the gene matches. The CDR3 loop spans 15 amino acids. Here the CDR3 reads CASSVTGGAHNEQFF. DNA for the CDR3: TGTGCCAGCAGCGTGACAGGGGGCGCCCACAATGAGCAGTTCTTC.

A note on this clonotype: A much more abundant neighbour one base away suggests this may be a read error. This chain links TRBV24-1 with TRBJ2-4; 7 nucleotides match TRBD2. The J call is uncertain, as TRBJ2-1 better fits the DNA end. The germline V gene has CDR1 KGHDR and CDR2 SFDVKD. The CDR3 has 12 amino acids. CDR3 protein: CATSDGRRIQFF. CDR3 DNA sequence: TGTGCCACCTCGGACGGGAGGCGCATTCAGTTCTTC.

This clonotype was picked up many times. The rearrangement joins TRBV21-1 to TRBJ1-4. TRBV21-1 is tagged as a pseudogene. This CDR3 region has 17 residues. The CDR3 spells CASSKWEGTTTNEKLFF. Here the CDR3 DNA reads TGTGCCAGCAGCAAATGGGAGGGTACTACAACTAATGAAAAACTGTTTTTT.

This clonotype was recorded at least ten times. The chain employs TRBV2 and TRBJ2-1, with D possibly being TRBD2 (5 bases). Germline CDR1 and CDR2: SNHLY and FYNNEI. The CDR3 covers 15 residues. V lost 1 base, J lost 0 bases, and 7 bases lay in between. In DNA form, the CDR3 reads TGTGCCAGCAGTGAAGGGAGCGGCTCCTACAATGAGCAGTTCTTC. Amino acid sequence: CASSEGSGSYNEQFF.

This clonotype was detected only once. The chain has TRBV6-6 and TRBJ2-1; 12 bases line up with TRBD2. The CDR3 loop spans 15 amino acids. Germline V CDR1 and CDR2: MNHNY, SVGAGI (reference sequence). Trimming took 2 bases from V and 9 from J; bases not matched to a gene: 5. This CDR3 reads CASSYILAGGGEQFF. CDR3 sequence (DNA): TGTGCCAGCAGTTACATTCTAGCGGGGGGGGGTGAGCAGTTCTTC.